Given below is one T cell receptor beta chain in context. Its antigen remains unknown. This sample's time point: newly diagnosed GD, antithyroid drugs for less than 3 months. PBMCs were the source of the RNA used for TCR sequencing. Each patient gave around 8.1 milliliters of EDTA-anticoagulated peripheral blood. This record comes from a study of regulatory T cells in long-lasting Graves disease. Through Arm-PCR of CDR3 regions and iRepertoire HTBI primers, TCR beta libraries were built. TCRdb re-analysed the multiplex PCR reads in MiXCR, keeping a single row per CDR3 protein. The top ten clones hold 12% of a sample with some 460,000 distinct CDR3 sequences, around 16% of them seen once. Findings and limits, study-wide: Thyroid tissue was not studied; only peripheral blood was.

These data also formed part of another study, on T cells in Graves' hyperthyroidism and ophthalmopathy.

The sequences come from peripheral blood mononuclear cells (PBMCs), collected at new diagnosis, from a patient treated with antithyroid drugs. The clonotype comes from a man aged 35 to 55 with Graves disease.

Here the CDR3 DNA reads TGTGCCACCTCGAGTATGAGCTCCTACGAGCAGTACTTC. It encodes CATSSMSSYEQYF. The chain links TRBV15 to TRBJ2-7; D remains ambiguous. The CDR3 extends over 13 amino acids. Germline V gene lookup returns CDR1 LNHNV and CDR2 YYDKDF (reference sequence). V was clipped by 8 bases and J by 0 bases, with 11 bases between them.